This TCR beta chain was recorded in a study of T cells in tumors after PD-1 blockade. General observations from the study: Two pre-treatment samples showed no clonal replacement between them.

Concerning this clone: Its antigen is unknown.

Libraries were prepared by immunoSEQ multiplex PCR; TCRdb keeps only in-frame clonotypes and omits some of them. The sample lists some 1,900 clones; just under 70% were seen once. Deletions cut 1 base from V and 9 bases from J, with 10 bases between. Germline assignment: CDR1 SEHNR and CDR2 FQNEAQ (reference sequence). The CDR3 extends over 14 amino acids. This sequence was found in a human donor with basal cell carcinoma. The sample in question was tumor tissue, obtained before anti-PD-1 treatment. The chain employs TRBV7-9 and TRBJ1-6; no clear D gene. The CDR3 nucleotides are TGTGCCAGCAGCTTAGGGACGGAAAGTTCACCCCTCCACTTT. Its translation: CASSLGTESSPLHF.